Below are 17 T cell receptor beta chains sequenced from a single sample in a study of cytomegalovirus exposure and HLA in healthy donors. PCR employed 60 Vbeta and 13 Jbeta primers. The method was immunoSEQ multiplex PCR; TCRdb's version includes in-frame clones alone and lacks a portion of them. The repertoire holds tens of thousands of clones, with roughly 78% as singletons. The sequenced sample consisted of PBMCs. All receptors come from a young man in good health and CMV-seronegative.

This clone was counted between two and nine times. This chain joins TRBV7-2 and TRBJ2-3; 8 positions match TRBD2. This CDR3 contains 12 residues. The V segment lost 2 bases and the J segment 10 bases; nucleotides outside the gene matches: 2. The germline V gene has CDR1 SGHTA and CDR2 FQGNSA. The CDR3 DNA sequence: TGTGCCAGCAGCTTAACGGGGGGGCCGCAGTATTTT. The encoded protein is CASSLTGGPQYF.

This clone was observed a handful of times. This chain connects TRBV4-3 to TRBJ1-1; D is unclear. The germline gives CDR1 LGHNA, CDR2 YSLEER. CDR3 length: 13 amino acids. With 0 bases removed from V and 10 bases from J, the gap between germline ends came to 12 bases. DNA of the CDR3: TGCGCCAGCAGCCAAGATATCGGTCTGGTAGCTTTCTTT. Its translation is CASSQDIGLVAFF.

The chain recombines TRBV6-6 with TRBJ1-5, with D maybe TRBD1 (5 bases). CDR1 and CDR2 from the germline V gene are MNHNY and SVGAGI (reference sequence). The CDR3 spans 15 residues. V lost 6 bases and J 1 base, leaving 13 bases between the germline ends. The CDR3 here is CASRGGGPSNQPQHF. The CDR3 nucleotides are TGTGCCAGCAGGGGCGGGGGACCGAGCAATCAGCCCCAGCATTTT.

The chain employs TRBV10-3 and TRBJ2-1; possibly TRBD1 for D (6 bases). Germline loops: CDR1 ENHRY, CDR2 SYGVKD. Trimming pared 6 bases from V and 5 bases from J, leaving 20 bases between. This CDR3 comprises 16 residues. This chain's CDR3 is CAIRGARLVINNEQFF. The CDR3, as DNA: TGTGCCATCAGGGGGGCCCGGTTGGTGATTAACAATGAGCAGTTCTTC.

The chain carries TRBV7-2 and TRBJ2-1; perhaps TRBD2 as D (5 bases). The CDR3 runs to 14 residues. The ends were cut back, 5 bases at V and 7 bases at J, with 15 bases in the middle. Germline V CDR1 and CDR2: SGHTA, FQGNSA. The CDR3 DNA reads TGTGCCAGCAGCGCCTCAGCGGCAAGTAATGAGCAGTTCTTC. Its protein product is CASSASAASNEQFF.

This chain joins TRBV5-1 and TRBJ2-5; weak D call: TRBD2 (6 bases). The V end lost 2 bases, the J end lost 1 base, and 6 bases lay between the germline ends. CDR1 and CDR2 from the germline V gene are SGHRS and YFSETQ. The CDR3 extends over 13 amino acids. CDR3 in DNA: TGCGCCAGCAGCTTCGGGGGCCAAGAGACCCAGTACTTC. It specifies CASSFGGQETQYF.

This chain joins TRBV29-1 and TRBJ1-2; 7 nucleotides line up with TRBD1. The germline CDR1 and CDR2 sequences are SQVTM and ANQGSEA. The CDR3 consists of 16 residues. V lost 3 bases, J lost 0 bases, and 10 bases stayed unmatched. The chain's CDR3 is CSVDVRDSQANYGYTF. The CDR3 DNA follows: TGCAGCGTTGATGTCCGGGACAGTCAAGCTAACTATGGCTACACCTTC. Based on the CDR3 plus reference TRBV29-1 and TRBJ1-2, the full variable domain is SAVISQKPSRDICQRGTSLTIQCQVDSQVTMMFWYRQQPGQSLTLIATANQGSEATYESGFVIDKFPISRPNLTFSTLTVSNMSPEDSSIYLCSVDVRDSQANYGYTFGSGTRLTVV.

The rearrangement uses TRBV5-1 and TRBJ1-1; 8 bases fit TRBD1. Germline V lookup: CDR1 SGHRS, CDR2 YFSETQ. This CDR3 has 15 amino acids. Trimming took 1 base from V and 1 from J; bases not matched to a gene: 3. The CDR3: CASSLSDRGNTEAFF. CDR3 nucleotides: TGCGCCAGCAGCTTGAGCGACAGGGGGAACACTGAAGCTTTCTTT.

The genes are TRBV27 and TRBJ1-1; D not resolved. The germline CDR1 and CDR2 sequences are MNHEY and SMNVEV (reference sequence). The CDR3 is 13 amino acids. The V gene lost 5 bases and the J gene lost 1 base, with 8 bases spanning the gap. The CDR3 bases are TGTGCCAGCAGTATAGCGGGGAACACTGAAGCTTTCTTT. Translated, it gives CASSIAGNTEAFF.

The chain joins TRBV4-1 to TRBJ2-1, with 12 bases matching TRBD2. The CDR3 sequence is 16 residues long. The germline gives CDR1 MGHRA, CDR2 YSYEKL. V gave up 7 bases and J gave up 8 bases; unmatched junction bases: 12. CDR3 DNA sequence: TGCGCCAGCAAACGACAACTAGCGGGAGGTTTGGATGAGCAGTTCTTC. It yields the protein CASKRQLAGGLDEQFF.

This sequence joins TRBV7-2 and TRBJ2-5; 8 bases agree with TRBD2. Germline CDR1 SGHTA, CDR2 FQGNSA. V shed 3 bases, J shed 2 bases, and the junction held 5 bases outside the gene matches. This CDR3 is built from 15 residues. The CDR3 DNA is TGTGCCAGCAGCTTCCCTAGCGGGCCTCAAGAGACCCAGTACTTC. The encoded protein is CASSFPSGPQETQYF.

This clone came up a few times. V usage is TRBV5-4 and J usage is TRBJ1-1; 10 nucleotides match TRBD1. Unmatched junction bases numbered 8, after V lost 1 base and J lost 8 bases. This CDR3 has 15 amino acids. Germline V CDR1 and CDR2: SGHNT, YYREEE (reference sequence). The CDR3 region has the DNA TGTGCCAGCAGCTTGCGGACAGGGGGACCGTGGGAAGCTTTCTTT. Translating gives CASSLRTGGPWEAFF. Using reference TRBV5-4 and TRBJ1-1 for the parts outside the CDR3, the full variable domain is ETGVTQSPTHLIKTRGQQVTLRCSSQSGHNTVSWYQQALGQGPQFIFQYYREEENGRGNFPPRFSGLQFPNYSSELNVNALELDDSALYLCASSLRTGGPWEAFFGQGTRLTVV.

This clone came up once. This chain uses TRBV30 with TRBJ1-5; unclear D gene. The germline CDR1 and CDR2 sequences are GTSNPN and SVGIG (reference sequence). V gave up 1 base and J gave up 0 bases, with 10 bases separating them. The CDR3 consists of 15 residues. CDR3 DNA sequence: TGTGCCTGGAGTGCTGCGGGGAATAGCAATCAGCCCCAGCATTTT. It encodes CAWSAAGNSNQPQHF.

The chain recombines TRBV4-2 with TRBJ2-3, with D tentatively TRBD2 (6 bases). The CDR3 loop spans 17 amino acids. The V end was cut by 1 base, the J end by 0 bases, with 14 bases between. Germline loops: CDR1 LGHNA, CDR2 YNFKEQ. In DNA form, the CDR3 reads TGTGCCAGCAGCCAAGGGGACTTCTCCGCTAGCACAGATACGCAGTATTTT. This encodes CASSQGDFSASTDTQYF.

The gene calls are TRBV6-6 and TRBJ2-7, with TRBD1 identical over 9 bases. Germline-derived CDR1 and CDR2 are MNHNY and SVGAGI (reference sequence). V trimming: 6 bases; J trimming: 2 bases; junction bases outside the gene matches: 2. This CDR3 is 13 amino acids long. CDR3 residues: CASRGQGPYEQYF. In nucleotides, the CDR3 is TGTGCCAGCAGGGGACAGGGTCCCTACGAGCAGTACTTC.

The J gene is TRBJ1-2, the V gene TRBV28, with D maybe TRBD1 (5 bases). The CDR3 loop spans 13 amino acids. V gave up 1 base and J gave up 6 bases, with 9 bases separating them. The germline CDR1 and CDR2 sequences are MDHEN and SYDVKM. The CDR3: CASSLLGRDGYTF. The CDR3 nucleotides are TGTGCCAGCAGTTTATTAGGCAGGGATGGCTACACCTTC.

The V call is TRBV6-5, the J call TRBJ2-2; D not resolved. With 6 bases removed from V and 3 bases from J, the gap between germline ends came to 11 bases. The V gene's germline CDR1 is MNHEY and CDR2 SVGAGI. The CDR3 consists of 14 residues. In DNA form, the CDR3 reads TGTGCCAGCAGCCCCGTTTTGTACACCGGGGAGCTGTTTTTT. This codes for CASSPVLYTGELFF.